What follows are 21 T cell receptor beta chains derived from one specimen sequenced in a study of blood T cell repertoires in COVID-19. Sequencing used immunoSEQ multiplex PCR; TCRdb keeps in-frame clones, though not all of them. The table has some 240,000 clones, more than 80% seen once; the top ten hold around 7.5%. The sequenced material came from peripheral blood. The receptor set was obtained from a woman of 80 years or more with COVID-19, enrolled during active disease.

The CDR3 sequence: CASSLGTGVAGELFF. The CDR3 bases are TGTGCCAGCAGCCTCGGGACAGGGGTGGCCGGGGAGCTGTTTTTT. The V call is TRBV11-3, the J call TRBJ2-2; 10 bases fit TRBD1. V trimming: 5 bases; J trimming: 6 bases; junction bases outside the gene matches: 6. Germline CDR1 is SGHNT and CDR2 is YENEEA. The CDR3 spans 15 residues.

The J gene is TRBJ1-3, the V gene TRBV9; the D gene is possibly TRBD1 (5 bases). The CDR3 spans 14 residues. Germline V gives CDR1 SGDLS, CDR2 YYNGEE. The V end lost 4 bases, the J end lost 0 bases, and 8 bases lay between the germline ends. The CDR3 loop reads CASSRGSSGNTIYF. The CDR3 DNA is TGTGCCAGCAGCAGGGGAAGCTCTGGAAACACCATATATTTT. Drawing the rest from reference TRBV9 and TRBJ1-3, the complete variable domain is DSGVTQTPKHLITATGQRVTLRCSPRSGDLSVYWYQQSLDQGLQFLIQYYNGEERAKGNILERFSAQQFPDLHSELNLSSLELGDSALYFCASSRGSSGNTIYFGEGSWLTVV.

The chain links TRBV10-3 to TRBJ2-7; TRBD2 matches 16 bases. The junction had 15 bases not matched to a gene; V was cut back by 6 bases and J by 4 bases. This CDR3 comprises 19 residues. From germline, CDR1 is ENHRY and CDR2 SYGVKD. The CDR3 DNA reads TGTGCCATCAGGCAAACCTCCGGGACTAGCGGGGGGGCCAAGTACGAGCAGTACTTC. It specifies CAIRQTSGTSGGAKYEQYF.

This sequence joins TRBV29-1 and TRBJ1-5; weak D call: TRBD1 (6 bases). The germline gives CDR1 SQVTM, CDR2 ANQGSEA. Trimming left V 5 bases short and J 0 bases short, with 11 bases between. CDR3 length equals 14 residues. The DNA for the CDR3 is TGCAGCGTTTCAACAGGGACTAGCAATCAGCCCCAGCATTTT. As protein: CSVSTGTSNQPQHF.

The V call is TRBV5-6, the J call TRBJ1-3; no reliable D call. Germline V gene lookup returns CDR1 SGHDT and CDR2 YYEEEE. The V end lost 1 base, the J end lost 0 bases, and 11 bases lay between the germline ends. CDR3 length equals 16 residues. CDR3 residues: CASSLPQPISGNTIYF. DNA of the CDR3: TGTGCCAGCAGCTTGCCACAGCCGATCTCTGGAAACACCATATATTTT.

The CDR3 DNA sequence: TGTGCCAGCAGCTTCGACAGGGGTCGGTCACCCCTCCACTTT. Protein: CASSFDRGRSPLHF. V usage is TRBV5-6 and J usage is TRBJ1-6, with 8 bases fitting TRBD1. The germline CDR1 and CDR2 sequences are SGHDT and YYEEEE. The CDR3 has 14 residues. Trimming removed 2 bases from V and 10 bases from J; junction bases left unmatched: 5.

A single count supports this clone. The gene calls are TRBV18 and TRBJ2-7; no clear D. Trimming took 4 bases from V and 2 from J, leaving 12 bases between them. Germline loops: CDR1 KGHSH, CDR2 LQKENI. The CDR3 covers 14 residues. Written as DNA, the CDR3 is TGTGCCAGCTCACGGGTCCAGGCCGCCTACGAGCAGTACTTC. This gives the protein CASSRVQAAYEQYF.

The chain has TRBV15 and TRBJ1-1, with D possibly being TRBD1 (5 bases). CDR1 is LNHNV, CDR2 YYDKDF, per germline (reference sequence). The CDR3 spans 17 residues. V lost 3 bases, J lost 0 bases, and 17 bases lay in between. Written as DNA, the CDR3 is TGTGCCACCAGCAGGGCCCGGGGGAGGCTCATGAACACTGAAGCTTTCTTT. Its translation: CATSRARGRLMNTEAFF. The full variable domain, completed using reference TRBV15 and TRBJ1-1, is DAMVIQNPRYQVTQFGKPVTLSCSQTLNHNVMYWYQQKSSQAPKLLFHYYDKDFNNEADTPDNFQSRRPNTSFCFLDIRSPGLGDTAMYLCATSRARGRLMNTEAFFGQGTRLTVV.

This rearrangement joins TRBV7-9 to TRBJ1-4; unclear D gene. The germline V and J ends were trimmed by 4 bases and 5 bases, with 8 bases remaining between them. CDR3 size: 13 residues. The germline V gene has CDR1 SEHNR and CDR2 FQNEAQ (reference sequence). The CDR3 DNA reads TGTGCCAGCAGCTCCCAGCGGAATGAAAAACTGTTTTTT. Translated: CASSSQRNEKLFF.

V usage is TRBV6-6 and J usage is TRBJ2-5; D possibly corresponds to TRBD2 (6 bases). The germline CDR1 and CDR2 sequences are MNHNY and SVGAGI (reference sequence). V shed 2 bases and J shed 2 bases, with 9 bases lying between them. This CDR3 has 14 residues. CDR3 in amino acids: CASSYPGDQETQYF. DNA for the CDR3: TGTGCCAGCAGTTACCCGGGAGATCAAGAGACCCAGTACTTC.

This clone appeared once. The chain uses TRBV10-2 and TRBJ2-2, with 9 bases fitting TRBD2. Germline V lookup: CDR1 WSHSY, CDR2 SAAADI. J gave up 2 bases and V 1 base, and 8 bases lay outside the gene matches. The CDR3 loop spans 18 amino acids. The CDR3, as DNA: TGCGCCAGCAGTGAGTGGCGGGGGGGCCTTGATAACACCGGGGAGCTGTTTTTT. Its protein product is CASSEWRGGLDNTGELFF.

This chain connects TRBV5-1 to TRBJ1-1, with 7 bases fitting TRBD1. Germline V gene sequence: CDR1 SGHRS, CDR2 YFSETQ. Unmatched junction bases numbered 4, after V lost 4 bases and J lost 1 base. The CDR3 is made up of 14 amino acids. DNA of the CDR3: TGCGCCAGCAGCCGCGACAGGGCGAACACTGAAGCTTTCTTT. Translating it yields CASSRDRANTEAFF.

The J gene is TRBJ2-2, the V gene TRBV6-6; 9 bases are a match to TRBD1. J lost 5 bases, V lost 5 bases, and 9 bases had no gene match. This CDR3 spans 16 amino acids. CDR1 MNHNY and CDR2 SVGAGI come from the germline V gene (reference sequence). The CDR3 nucleotides read TGTGCCAGCAGTCTTCCGGGACAGGGCAATACCGGGGAGCTGTTTTTT. Amino acid sequence: CASSLPGQGNTGELFF.

The chain combines TRBV6-6 with TRBJ1-5, with TRBD1 identical over 7 bases. The V gene end was trimmed by 2 bases and the J gene end by 1 base; junction bases not matched to a gene: 5. Germline V gives CDR1 MNHNY, CDR2 SVGAGI (reference sequence). The CDR3 loop spans 16 amino acids. This CDR3 reads CASSYERQGSNQPQHF. DNA for the CDR3: TGTGCCAGCAGTTACGAAAGACAGGGAAGCAATCAGCCCCAGCATTTT.

V gene TRBV7-9 combines with J gene TRBJ2-7, with a weak D call TRBD1 (5 bases). Germline CDR1 and CDR2: SEHNR and FQNEAQ (reference sequence). The CDR3 is made up of 11 amino acids. V shed 6 bases and J shed 6 bases, with 9 bases lying between them. The CDR3 reads CASRGRGEQYF. The CDR3 DNA is TGTGCCAGCAGGGGGCGTGGCGAGCAGTACTTC.

V usage is TRBV18 and J usage is TRBJ1-2, with 7 bases aligning to TRBD1. V gave up 5 bases and J gave up 5 bases; unmatched junction bases: 5. The CDR3 sequence is 13 residues long. CDR1 KGHSH and CDR2 LQKENI come from the germline V gene. The CDR3 is CASSSTGLYGYTF. The DNA for the CDR3 is TGTGCCAGCTCATCGACAGGGCTTTATGGCTACACCTTC.

In this sample, this clone turned up a few times. V is TRBV28 and J is TRBJ1-1; 8 bases are a match to TRBD1. The CDR3 extends over 15 amino acids. Unmatched junction bases numbered 6, after V lost 5 bases and J lost 1 base. Germline-derived CDR1 and CDR2 are MDHEN and SYDVKM. The CDR3 here is CASSRPGQGNTEAFF. The CDR3 region has the DNA TGTGCCAGCAGTCGACCCGGACAGGGGAACACTGAAGCTTTCTTT.

This chain links TRBV5-1 with TRBJ2-3, with 8 bases fitting TRBD1. Losses at the gene ends were 4 bases for V and 1 base for J; bases not matched to a gene: 8. Germline values: CDR1 SGHRS, CDR2 YFSETQ. The CDR3 covers 16 residues. The CDR3 spells CASSIGQGPGTDTQYF. The CDR3 DNA reads TGCGCCAGCAGCATCGGACAGGGCCCCGGCACAGATACGCAGTATTTT.

A few counts support this clone. This chain connects TRBV5-4 to TRBJ1-1; D remains ambiguous. Trimming took off 0 bases at V and 5 bases at J, with 8 bases between the two ends. The CDR3 length is 13 residues. CDR1 is SGHNT and CDR2 is YYREEE in the germline V gene (reference sequence). CDR3 coding DNA: TGTGCCAGCAGCTTGGACCAAGCTACTGAAGCTTTCTTT. It codes for CASSLDQATEAFF.

This clone showed up just once. The CDR3 DNA is TGCAGTGCCTTACTAGCGGGGGTTTTGTACTTC. Its protein is CSALLAGVLYF. The chain couples TRBV20-1 to TRBJ2-7, with 11 bases fitting TRBD2. The germline CDR1 and CDR2 sequences are DFQATT and SNEGSKA (reference sequence). CDR3 length: 11 residues. V gave up 6 bases and J gave up 12 bases; unmatched junction bases: 7.

The chain has TRBV2 and TRBJ1-1; D gene unclear. Deletions cut 7 bases from V and 0 bases from J, with 3 bases between. The V gene's germline CDR1 is SNHLY and CDR2 FYNNEI. This CDR3 contains 11 residues. The CDR3 loop is CASTVNTEAFF. The CDR3 DNA follows: TGTGCCAGCACGGTGAACACTGAAGCTTTCTTT. Filled out from reference TRBV2 and TRBJ1-1, the complete variable domain reads EPEVTQTPSHQVTQMGQEVILRCVPISNHLYFYWYRQILGQKVEFLVSFYNNEISEKSEIFDDQFSVERPDGSNFTLKIRSTKLEDSAMYFCASTVNTEAFFGQGTRLTVV.